One and the same sample provided the 30 T cell receptor beta chains below, sequenced in a study of shared clonotypes between healthy human individuals (dated by TCRdb to 2020 to 2022). The method was the immunoSEQ multiplex PCR assay. The table comes from immuneACCESS by way of TCRdb, which keeps in-frame sequences with V and J called. Part of the clones is missing from these tables; in studies checked, under half for an unresolved V gene and the rest for unknown reasons. Within this sample are more than 2,000,000 clones, with over 90% of them counted one time only. The biggest ten clones account for 0.39% of the sample. Sequences were obtained from naive CD4+ T cells from PBMCs. The meaning of the sample's cell subset or site label: CD45RA+ positively selected. These receptors originate from a man aged 18 to 35 in good health. Some clones in this sample may be carry-over from other donors' samples.

This chain connects TRBV7-7 to TRBJ2-7; D unresolved. V was pared by 2 bases and J by 0 bases, with 11 bases between. The CDR3 has 15 amino acids. CDR1 and CDR2 from the germline V gene are SSHAT and FNYEAQ (reference sequence). The CDR3: CASSLLVQSSYEQYF. The DNA of the CDR3 is TGTGCCAGCAGCTTATTAGTACAGAGCTCCTACGAGCAGTACTTC.

The chain recombines TRBV25-1 with TRBJ2-2; possibly TRBD2 for D (7 bases). V lost 10 bases and J lost 5, with 20 bases in between. Germline CDR1 and CDR2: MGHDK and SYGVNS. The CDR3 is made up of 15 amino acids. CDR3: CATNKGGVETGELFF. The CDR3 DNA is TGTGCCACAAATAAGGGGGGGGTGGAGACCGGGGAGCTGTTTTTT.

This sequence joins TRBV7-8 and TRBJ2-7, with 8 nucleotides matching TRBD1. Trimming at V came to 6 bases and at J to 2 bases, leaving 6 bases not matched to a gene. This CDR3 has 14 residues. Germline V gene lookup returns CDR1 SGHVS and CDR2 FQNEAQ. The CDR3 region has the DNA TGTGCCAGCAGAAGCAGGGGGCGCACCTACGAGCAGTACTTC. This encodes CASRSRGRTYEQYF.

This chain uses TRBV7-2 with TRBJ2-7, with 10 bases lining up with TRBD2. Germline values: CDR1 SGHTA, CDR2 FQGNSA. This CDR3 comprises 16 residues. V shed 3 bases and J 3 bases; nucleotides not matched to a gene: 8. CDR3 nucleotides: TGTGCCAGCAGCTTTCATAGCGGGAGGTTGATCTACGAGCAGTACTTC. This gives the protein CASSFHSGRLIYEQYF. Looking up the rest from reference TRBV7-2 and TRBJ2-7 gives the full variable domain: GAGVSQSPSNKVTEKGKDVELRCDPISGHTALYWYRQSLGQGLEFLIYFQGNSAPDKSGLPSDRFSAERTGGSVSTLTIQRTQQEDSAVYLCASSFHSGRLIYEQYFGPGTRLTVT.

The rearrangement joins TRBV28 to TRBJ2-4, with 11 nucleotides matching TRBD1. Unmatched junction bases numbered 2, after V lost 4 bases and J lost 6 bases. From germline, CDR1 is MDHEN and CDR2 SYDVKM. This CDR3 has 14 amino acids. CDR3 coding DNA: TGTGCCAGCAGTTATGGGACAGGGGGAAACATTCAGTACTTC. Translated, it gives CASSYGTGGNIQYF.

This chain uses TRBV6-5 with TRBJ2-6; 7 bases fit TRBD2. The CDR3 has 15 residues. With 8 bases clipped from V and 0 bases from J, the junction kept 4 bases outside the gene matches. Germline V gene lookup returns CDR1 MNHEY and CDR2 SVGAGI. Here the CDR3 reads CASGRGSSGANVLTF. Written as DNA, the CDR3 is TGTGCCAGCGGACGCGGGAGCTCTGGGGCCAACGTCCTGACTTTC.

The chain carries TRBV28 and TRBJ2-2; 9 bases align to TRBD2. After removal of 9 bases from V and 1 base from J, the junction contained 6 bases not matched to a gene. Germline loops: CDR1 MDHEN, CDR2 SYDVKM. The CDR3 sequence is 15 residues long. CDR3 region: CASHIAGVNTGELFF. The DNA for the CDR3 is TGTGCCAGTCACATAGCGGGAGTGAACACCGGGGAGCTGTTTTTT. The whole variable domain, remainder taken from reference TRBV28 and TRBJ2-2, is DVKVTQSSRYLVKRTGEKVFLECVQDMDHENMFWYRQDPGLGLRLIYFSYDVKMKEKGDIPEGYSVSREKKERFSLILESASTNQTSMYLCASHIAGVNTGELFFGEGSRLTVL.

The chain is built from TRBV5-1 and TRBJ2-1; TRBD2 is a possible D gene (5 bases). Germline CDR1 and CDR2: SGHRS and YFSETQ. The CDR3 consists of 14 residues. V was pared by 4 bases and J by 0 bases, with 8 bases between. CDR3 sequence (DNA): TGCGCCAGCAGCGCCGGGATCTCCTACAATGAGCAGTTCTTC. This codes for CASSAGISYNEQFF. Full variable domain (rest looked up from reference TRBV5-1 and TRBJ2-1): KAGVTQTPRYLIKTRGQQVTLSCSPISGHRSVSWYQQTPGQGLQFLFEYFSETQRNKGNFPGRFSGRQFSNSRSEMNVSTLELGDSALYLCASSAGISYNEQFFGPGTRLTVL.

The CDR3, as DNA: TGTGCCAGCAGTCAAGACAGGGGAGATCAGCCCCAGCATTTT. Amino acids: CASSQDRGDQPQHF. This sequence joins TRBV27 and TRBJ1-5; 8 bases map to TRBD1. The J segment lost 5 bases and the V segment lost 5 bases, leaving 5 bases of the junction unmatched. The CDR3 covers 14 residues. Germline V lookup: CDR1 MNHEY, CDR2 SMNVEV (reference sequence).

The chain combines TRBV7-8 with TRBJ2-5, with TRBD1 matching 8 bases. The CDR3 has 17 residues. The V gene's germline CDR1 is SGHVS and CDR2 FQNEAQ. V lost 5 bases, J lost 4 bases, and 15 bases stayed unmatched. CDR3 residues: CASSARTLQGARETQYF. As DNA, the CDR3 is TGTGCCAGCAGCGCCCGAACCCTCCAGGGGGCGCGAGAGACCCAGTACTTC.

The V and J genes are TRBV25-1 and TRBJ2-7; 14 positions match TRBD2. This CDR3 spans 16 amino acids. CDR1 and CDR2 (germline): MGHDK, SYGVNS. With 1 base clipped from V and 7 bases from J, the junction kept 6 bases outside the gene matches. The CDR3: CASSESTSGRAREQYF. The CDR3 region has the DNA TGTGCCAGCAGTGAATCGACTAGCGGGAGGGCCCGGGAGCAGTACTTC.

Comment on this clone: The sample contains more than one DNA sequence encoding this CDR3. The chain carries TRBV28 and TRBJ2-7; 7 bases are a match to TRBD1. Germline CDR1 MDHEN, CDR2 SYDVKM. This CDR3 has 13 residues. The V segment lost 6 bases and the J segment 2 bases; nucleotides outside the gene matches: 4. CDR3 sequence: CASSRGQAYEQYF. CDR3 DNA sequence: TGTGCCAGCAGCCGAGGACAGGCCTACGAGCAGTACTTC.

The chain links TRBV10-1 to TRBJ2-3; 9 nucleotides line up with TRBD2. J gave up 7 bases and V 9 bases, and 11 bases lay outside the gene matches. The CDR3 covers 14 residues. The germline V gene has CDR1 WNHNN and CDR2 SYGVQD (reference sequence). CDR3 sequence reads: CARTTSGTNHTQYF. The CDR3 DNA reads as TGCGCCAGAACGACTAGCGGTACGAATCATACGCAGTATTTT.

V gene TRBV6-5 combines with J gene TRBJ2-3, with 7 bases identical to TRBD2. The V gene's germline CDR1 is MNHEY and CDR2 SVGAGI. After removal of 2 bases from V and 6 bases from J, the junction contained 2 bases not matched to a gene. The CDR3 spans 13 residues. CDR3 nucleotide sequence: TGTGCCAGCAGTTACGGGAGGGGTGATACGCAGTATTTT. It translates to CASSYGRGDTQYF.

The gene calls are TRBV7-9 and TRBJ2-1; 7 bases agree with TRBD2. There are 14 residues in the CDR3. V lost 3 bases and J lost 7; bases outside the gene matches: 6. The germline V gene encodes CDR1 SEHNR and CDR2 FQNEAQ (reference sequence). The CDR3 DNA reads as TGTGCCAGCAGCTTGGCGGGAGTAAAAAATGAGCAGTTCTTC. Its translation: CASSLAGVKNEQFF.

This clone was detected only once. The chain has TRBV5-8 and TRBJ2-2, with unresolved D. CDR3 length equals 14 residues. V was pared by 4 bases and J by 1 base, with 8 bases between. Germline V gene lookup returns CDR1 SGHTS and CDR2 YDEGEE. The CDR3, as DNA: TGTGCCAGCAGCCGAACTTGGAACACCGGGGAGCTGTTTTTT. This encodes CASSRTWNTGELFF.

The CDR3 bases are TGTGCCAGCAGTTCGGGACTAGCGGGAGCCCGCAATGAGCAGTTCTTC. Translated: CASSSGLAGARNEQFF. The chain joins TRBV28 to TRBJ2-1; 14 nucleotides match TRBD2. This CDR3 comprises 16 residues. Per the germline V gene, CDR1 is MDHEN and CDR2 is SYDVKM. V lost 4 bases to trimming and J lost 6 bases; unmatched junction nucleotides: 5.

The rearrangement links TRBV27 to TRBJ1-1; D is unclear. This CDR3 comprises 15 residues. V shed 3 bases and J shed 7 bases, with 18 bases lying between them. CDR1 and CDR2 from the germline V gene are MNHEY and SMNVEV (reference sequence). The CDR3 coding sequence is TGTGCCAGCAGTTTGAAGACGAACCTAGGTAATGAAGCTTTCTTT. This sequence encodes CASSLKTNLGNEAFF.

This sequence joins TRBV5-1 and TRBJ2-2, with 11 bases matching TRBD2. The CDR3 is 18 amino acids. Germline CDR1 reads SGHRS; CDR2 reads YFSETQ. Trimming cost V 2 bases and J 2 bases; bases outside gene matches: 8. The chain's CDR3 is CASSFSLAGGGNTGELFF. Here the CDR3 DNA reads TGCGCCAGCAGCTTCTCCCTAGCGGGAGGCGGAAACACCGGGGAGCTGTTTTTT.

The J gene is TRBJ1-2, the V gene TRBV5-4; TRBD1 is a possible D gene (6 bases). V was shortened by 1 base and J by 3 bases, with 13 bases between the two germline ends. This CDR3 spans 15 amino acids. Per germline, CDR1 SGHNT and CDR2 YYREEE (reference sequence). The CDR3 region is CASSLSGQGHYGYTF. The DNA of the CDR3 is TGTGCCAGCAGCTTGTCGGGACAAGGGCACTATGGCTACACCTTC.

The chain employs TRBV13 and TRBJ2-7; 10 positions agree with TRBD1. The CDR3 is made up of 16 amino acids. Trimming cost V 4 bases and J 1 base; bases outside gene matches: 7. The V gene's germline CDR1 is PRHDT and CDR2 FYEKMQ (reference sequence). The CDR3 region is CASSSSRDRGSYEQYF. The CDR3 nucleotides read TGTGCCAGCAGCTCCAGCCGGGACAGGGGATCCTACGAGCAGTACTTC.

This chain connects TRBV2 to TRBJ2-1, with 7 bases lining up with TRBD2. The CDR3 consists of 12 residues. V lost 6 bases and J lost 9; bases outside the gene matches: 5. From germline, CDR1 is SNHLY and CDR2 FYNNEI. The CDR3 DNA reads as TGTGCCAGCAGGCAGGCGGGGGTTGAGCAGTTCTTC. Its translation: CASRQAGVEQFF.

The rearrangement uses TRBV15 and TRBJ2-7; D possibly corresponds to TRBD1 (5 bases). V lost 3 bases to trimming and J lost 0 bases, with 12 bases between them. This CDR3 has 15 amino acids. Germline CDR1 is LNHNV and CDR2 is YYDKDF (reference sequence). CDR3 protein: CATSRADKGSYEQYF. The CDR3, as DNA: TGTGCCACCAGCAGGGCGGACAAGGGCTCCTACGAGCAGTACTTC.

V gene TRBV5-4 combines with J gene TRBJ2-2; 11 bases match TRBD1. CDR3 length: 16 amino acids. The trim removed 4 bases at V and 7 bases at J, leaving 9 bases unmatched. Germline CDR1 reads SGHNT; CDR2 reads YYREEE (reference sequence). CDR3 nucleotide sequence: TGTGCCAGCAGCGACTCGGACAGGGGGCTTGTCGGGGAGCTGTTTTTT. It translates to CASSDSDRGLVGELFF.

This clone occurred once. The chain carries TRBV7-2 and TRBJ2-7, with 10 bases that match TRBD1. CDR3 length: 18 residues. V shed 2 bases, J shed 3 bases, and the junction held 13 bases outside the gene matches. The V gene's germline CDR1 is SGHTA and CDR2 FQGNSA. CDR3 DNA: TGTGCCAGCAGCTTAAGGGGAGGCGGACAGGGGGAAGTCTACGAGCAGTACTTC. This encodes CASSLRGGGQGEVYEQYF.

The chain couples TRBV15 to TRBJ1-3; 8 nucleotides match TRBD1. The length of the CDR3 is 16 residues. CDR1 LNHNV and CDR2 YYDKDF come from the germline V gene (reference sequence). Trimming removed 3 bases from V and 0 bases from J; junction bases left unmatched: 4. The CDR3 protein is CATSRGQDSSGNTIYF. The DNA for the CDR3 is TGTGCCACCAGCAGGGGACAGGATTCCTCTGGAAACACCATATATTTT.

This chain connects TRBV6-5 to TRBJ2-5; the D gene is possibly TRBD1 (6 bases). The DNA end favors TRBJ2-7, so the J call may be wrong. The CDR3 extends over 13 amino acids. Germline V gives CDR1 MNHEY, CDR2 SVGAGI. CDR3 amino acids: CASSYPGQGEQYF. CDR3 in DNA: TGTGCCAGCAGTTATCCGGGACAAGGCGAGCAGTACTTC.

V and J are TRBV28 and TRBJ2-5; 8 bases map to TRBD2. The V gene end was trimmed by 5 bases and the J gene end by 5 bases; junction bases not matched to a gene: 13. This CDR3 region has 16 residues. Germline CDR1 and CDR2: MDHEN and SYDVKM. CDR3 coding DNA: TGTGCCAGCAGTCCGAAGCGGGAGTTAGTGTGGGAGACCCAGTACTTC. This codes for CASSPKRELVWETQYF.

The chain employs TRBV28 and TRBJ2-1; TRBD1 agrees at 7 bases. V gave up 8 bases and J gave up 8 bases; unmatched junction bases: 9. The CDR3 covers 13 residues. Germline V lookup: CDR1 MDHEN, CDR2 SYDVKM. In DNA form, the CDR3 reads TGTGCCAGCGGTCCAGGGGGATCCCATGAGCAGTTCTTC. This gives the protein CASGPGGSHEQFF. The full variable domain, with the rest looked up from reference TRBV28 and TRBJ2-1, is DVKVTQSSRYLVKRTGEKVFLECVQDMDHENMFWYRQDPGLGLRLIYFSYDVKMKEKGDIPEGYSVSREKKERFSLILESASTNQTSMYLCASGPGGSHEQFFGPGTRLTVL.

The rearrangement links TRBV5-4 to TRBJ2-3; 8 bases agree with TRBD1. The V gene end was trimmed by 1 base and the J gene end by 6 bases; junction bases not matched to a gene: 4. The CDR3 totals 14 residues. From germline, CDR1 is SGHNT and CDR2 YYREEE (reference sequence). CDR3 sequence: CASSLRTGLDTQYF. The CDR3, as DNA: TGTGCCAGCAGCTTGCGGACAGGGTTGGATACGCAGTATTTT.